Listed here are 4 T cell receptor beta chains from one sample, sequenced in a study of OX40 agonist ivuxolimab in advanced cancers. Clones were sequenced by immunoSEQ multiplex PCR, and TCRdb holds only the in-frame ones, with some missing. In the table there are 40,000 or so clones, roughly nine tenths of which are singletons. The sample was CD4+ or CD8+ T cells sorted from blood, taken in a trial of the OX40 agonist ivuxolimab. The receptors stem from an adult with an advanced solid tumor such as melanoma, head and neck, liver or kidney cancer.

Written as DNA, the CDR3 is TGTGCCAGCAGCCCTATGACGAACACTGAAGCTTTCTTT. Residues: CASSPMTNTEAFF. The V gene is TRBV7-9, the J gene TRBJ1-1; D not resolved. The CDR3 sequence is 13 residues long. The ends were cut back, 5 bases at V and 1 base at J, with 8 bases in the middle. The germline gives CDR1 SEHNR, CDR2 FQNEAQ (reference sequence).

The chain couples TRBV5-1 to TRBJ1-2, with D uncertain. Germline V CDR1 and CDR2: SGHRS, YFSETQ. Trimming pared 0 bases from V and 4 bases from J, leaving 13 bases between. CDR3 length equals 15 residues. The CDR3 DNA reads TGCGCCAGCAGCTTGGATTGGGGTCTTTCCTATGGCTACACCTTC. This sequence encodes CASSLDWGLSYGYTF.

This chain joins TRBV29-1 and TRBJ2-3; 9 bases are shared with TRBD1. The CDR3 is made up of 13 amino acids. Losses at the gene ends were 4 bases for V and 1 base for J; bases not matched to a gene: 0. Germline V gene lookup returns CDR1 SQVTM and CDR2 ANQGSEA. Here the CDR3 DNA reads TGCAGCGTTGGACAGGGGGGCACAGATACGCAGTATTTT. It encodes CSVGQGGTDTQYF.

The V gene is TRBV5-4, the J gene TRBJ2-2, with D uncertain. V was trimmed by 0 bases and J by 6 bases, leaving 15 bases between them. Germline CDR1 and CDR2: SGHNT and YYREEE (reference sequence). The CDR3 runs to 16 residues. The CDR3 bases are TGTGCCAGCAGCTTGGAGGTTAGCCTTACTCCCGGGGAGCTGTTTTTT. Encoded protein: CASSLEVSLTPGELFF. The complete variable domain, with remaining parts taken from reference TRBV5-4 and TRBJ2-2, reads ETGVTQSPTHLIKTRGQQVTLRCSSQSGHNTVSWYQQALGQGPQFIFQYYREEENGRGNFPPRFSGLQFPNYSSELNVNALELDDSALYLCASSLEVSLTPGELFFGEGSRLTVL.